The 25 T cell receptor beta chains presented below share a single source sample, sequenced in a study of T cell responses to AZD1222 COVID-19 vaccine. Assay: immunoSEQ multiplex PCR; the TCRdb copy retains only in-frame clones and omits some. The table lists approximately 100,000 clones, around 92% of them singletons. Sequencing used peripheral blood, obtained on day 0 of MenACWY control vaccination. These receptors all stem from an adult in good health.

The gene calls are TRBV27 and TRBJ1-2; 7 bases match TRBD1. Trimming removed 4 bases from V and 4 bases from J; junction bases left unmatched: 9. Germline CDR1 MNHEY, CDR2 SMNVEV (reference sequence). The CDR3 extends over 15 amino acids. The CDR3 region has the DNA TGTGCCAGCAGTTCACTGTCCGGGACAGTCTATGGCTACACCTTC. Its translation is CASSSLSGTVYGYTF.

The CDR3 is CSVSTGYGYTF. The DNA for the CDR3 is TGCAGTGTTTCGACGGGCTATGGCTACACCTTC. V and J are TRBV20-1 and TRBJ1-2; D remains unclear. The germline CDR1 and CDR2 sequences are DFQATT and SNEGSKA (reference sequence). CDR3 size: 11 residues. V was shortened by 7 bases and J by 4 bases, with 10 bases between the two germline ends.

The chain carries TRBV4-3 and TRBJ1-6; no definite D call. Per the germline V gene, CDR1 is LGHNA and CDR2 is YSLEER. V lost 0 bases and J 7 bases, leaving 13 bases between the germline ends. This CDR3 has 16 amino acids. The CDR3 spells CASSQEHQTGNSPLHF. The CDR3 region has the DNA TGCGCCAGCAGCCAAGAACACCAGACGGGCAATTCACCCCTCCACTTT.

The chain employs TRBV10-2 and TRBJ2-1, with D unclear. CDR1 is WSHSY, CDR2 SAAADI, per germline. The CDR3 loop spans 13 amino acids. V gave up 4 bases and J gave up 2 bases, with 6 bases separating them. CDR3 amino acids: CASSVLAYNEQFF. CDR3 DNA: TGCGCCAGCAGTGTGCTAGCCTACAATGAGCAGTTCTTC.

The chain combines TRBV2 with TRBJ2-2; possible D gene TRBD1, 5 bases. V was pared by 7 bases and J by 3 bases, with 6 bases between. In germline, CDR1 is SNHLY, CDR2 FYNNEI. This CDR3 spans 12 amino acids. Here the CDR3 DNA reads TGTGCCAGCATCAGGGACACCGGGGAGCTGTTTTTT. Its protein is CASIRDTGELFF.

This sequence joins TRBV7-6 and TRBJ1-6; 7 bases are shared with TRBD1. The CDR3 consists of 14 residues. The V gene's germline CDR1 is SGHVS and CDR2 FNYEAQ. The junction had 5 bases not matched to a gene; V was cut back by 5 bases and J by 7 bases. CDR3 sequence (DNA): TGTGCCAGCAGCCTTCTACAGGGGAATTCACCCCTCCACTTT. Encoded protein: CASSLLQGNSPLHF.

This clone has just a few counts. The rearrangement joins TRBV20-1 to TRBJ2-5; 8 bases match TRBD1. V dropped 5 bases and J dropped 10; count of bases not matched to a gene: 6. Germline lookup yields CDR1 DFQATT and CDR2 SNEGSKA (reference sequence). The length of the CDR3 is 11 residues. The DNA for the CDR3 is TGCAGTGCTTCGCAGGGGGCTATCCAGTACTTC. Translating it yields CSASQGAIQYF.

The chain couples TRBV6-5 to TRBJ1-2; 9 nucleotides line up with TRBD1. Germline V gives CDR1 MNHEY, CDR2 SVGAGI. CDR3 size: 13 residues. The ends lost 6 bases at V and 3 bases at J; junction bases unmatched: 2. CDR3 residues: CASRGQGHYGYTF. The CDR3 region has the DNA TGTGCCAGCAGGGGACAGGGACACTATGGCTACACCTTC.

V usage is TRBV7-2 and J usage is TRBJ2-3; D not certain. V was clipped by 2 bases and J by 4 bases, with 10 bases between them. CDR3 size: 14 residues. CDR1 is SGHTA, CDR2 FQGNSA, per germline. This CDR3 reads CASSLISLSDTQYF. The CDR3 DNA reads as TGTGCCAGCAGCTTAATCTCTTTATCAGATACGCAGTATTTT. Using reference TRBV7-2 and TRBJ2-3 for the parts outside the CDR3, the full variable domain is GAGVSQSPSNKVTEKGKDVELRCDPISGHTALYWYRQSLGQGLEFLIYFQGNSAPDKSGLPSDRFSAERTGGSVSTLTIQRTQQEDSAVYLCASSLISLSDTQYFGPGTRLTVL.

V is TRBV7-2 and J is TRBJ2-1, with D tentatively TRBD1 or TRBD2 (6 bases each). Germline V CDR1 and CDR2: SGHTA, FQGNSA. The CDR3 sequence is 16 residues long. The germline V and J ends were trimmed by 2 bases and 4 bases, with 15 bases remaining between them. This CDR3 is CASSLLPQGTYNEQFF. DNA of the CDR3: TGTGCCAGCAGCTTATTGCCCCAGGGGACTTACAATGAGCAGTTCTTC.

The chain uses TRBV12-5 and TRBJ1-4; tentatively, D is TRBD1 (6 bases). The germline V gene encodes CDR1 LGHNT and CDR2 FRNRAP. Between the trimmed V and J ends, which lost 5 bases and 2 bases, there was a span of 6 bases. The CDR3 length is 13 residues. CDR3: CASGTGTNEKLFF. CDR3 in DNA: TGTGCTAGTGGTACAGGGACTAATGAAAAACTGTTTTTT.

This clone was seen more than once but under ten times. The chain carries TRBV7-3 and TRBJ1-6, with 8 positions matching TRBD1. J was trimmed by 4 bases and V by 5 bases; bases with no gene match: 4. CDR3 length: 15 amino acids. Germline V CDR1 and CDR2: SGHTA, FQGTGA. CDR3 bases: TGTGCCAGCAGCCCGGGACAGGCATATAATTCACCCCTCCACTTT. The encoded protein is CASSPGQAYNSPLHF.

V is TRBV4-1 and J is TRBJ1-3; no clear D gene. CDR3 size: 14 residues. CDR1 MGHRA and CDR2 YSYEKL come from the germline V gene. V gave up 4 bases and J gave up 0 bases, with 7 bases separating them. The CDR3 here is CASSLQRSGNTIYF. The CDR3 DNA reads TGCGCCAGCAGCCTACAGCGCTCTGGAAACACCATATATTTT.

This chain links TRBV18 with TRBJ1-5; the D gene is possibly TRBD1 (6 bases). Per the germline V gene, CDR1 is KGHSH and CDR2 is LQKENI. Trimming pared 3 bases from V and 9 bases from J, leaving 15 bases between. The CDR3 is made up of 14 amino acids. The CDR3 protein is CASSPNGGLGPQHF. CDR3 coding DNA: TGTGCCAGCTCACCCAACGGGGGGCTAGGGCCCCAGCATTTT.

This chain uses TRBV19 with TRBJ1-5, with a possible D match to TRBD1 (5 bases). Trimming cost V 7 bases and J 4 bases, with 14 bases left between them. Germline loops: CDR1 LNHDA, CDR2 SQIVND (reference sequence). This CDR3 region has 14 residues. In nucleotides, the CDR3 is TGTGCCAGTAATCCCCAGGGAGGGAATCAGCCCCAGCATTTT. Translating gives CASNPQGGNQPQHF.

Turning to this clone: Within the sample, other DNA sequences also encode this same CDR3. The chain's CDR3 is CASSLAGGQETQYF. CDR3 DNA sequence: TGTGCCAGCAGCTTAGCGGGGGGCCAAGAGACCCAGTACTTC. The rearrangement links TRBV7-9 to TRBJ2-5; tentative D call: TRBD2 (6 bases). Germline assignment: CDR1 SEHNR and CDR2 FQNEAQ (reference sequence). V was pared by 0 bases and J by 1 base, with 6 bases between. This CDR3 contains 14 residues. The full variable domain, its missing parts supplied by reference TRBV7-9 and TRBJ2-5, is DTGVSQNPRHKITKRGQNVTFRCDPISEHNRLYWYRQTLGQGPEFLTYFQNEAQLEKSRLLSDRFSAERPKGSFSTLEIQRTEQGDSAMYLCASSLAGGQETQYFGPGTRLLVL.

The rearrangement uses TRBV24-1 and TRBJ1-4, with 7 bases fitting TRBD1. The germline CDR1 and CDR2 sequences are KGHDR and SFDVKD. J lost 4 bases, V lost 2 bases, and 3 bases had no gene match. CDR3 length equals 15 residues. CDR3 sequence reads: CATSDSGTDNEKLFF. Written as DNA, the CDR3 is TGTGCCACCAGTGATTCCGGGACAGATAATGAAAAACTGTTTTTT.

The chain links TRBV4-1 to TRBJ2-2, with 10 bases lining up with TRBD2. CDR1 MGHRA and CDR2 YSYEKL come from the germline V gene. CDR3 length: 17 residues. V was pared by 3 bases and J by 2 bases, with 6 bases of the junction left unmatched. CDR3 sequence: CASSQSPSGGNTGELFF. CDR3 DNA: TGCGCCAGCAGCCAGTCCCCTAGCGGGGGTAACACCGGGGAGCTGTTTTTT.

The genes are TRBV9 and TRBJ2-7, with D possibly matching TRBD2 (5 bases). The germline V gene has CDR1 SGDLS and CDR2 YYNGEE. This CDR3 region has 15 residues. Trimming took 0 bases from V and 5 from J, leaving 15 bases between them. CDR3: CASSVEGTTGNEQYF. In DNA, the CDR3 is TGTGCCAGCAGCGTAGAGGGTACCACGGGGAACGAGCAGTACTTC.

The rearrangement links TRBV27 to TRBJ2-7, with unresolved D. The germline V and J ends were trimmed by 4 bases and 0 bases, with 13 bases remaining between them. The CDR3 is 15 amino acids. From germline, CDR1 is MNHEY and CDR2 SMNVEV (reference sequence). In nucleotides, the CDR3 is TGTGCCAGCAGTTCAGTGGGCTACAGCTCCTACGAGCAGTACTTC. Translation gives CASSSVGYSSYEQYF.

The chain is built from TRBV27 and TRBJ2-7; weak D call: TRBD2 (5 bases). V lost 3 bases and J 7 bases, leaving 16 bases between the germline ends. This CDR3 is built from 14 residues. Germline CDR1 and CDR2: MNHEY and SMNVEV (reference sequence). The CDR3 DNA is TGTGCCAGCAGTTTTGCAACCAGTTCGGGAGAGCAGTACTTC. Translated: CASSFATSSGEQYF.

The CDR3 DNA reads as TGTGCCAGCAGCTTCCAGGGCGGTCATCAGCCCCAGCATTTT. Its protein product is CASSFQGGHQPQHF. The rearrangement joins TRBV6-5 to TRBJ1-5; D may be TRBD1 (5 bases). The germline V and J ends were trimmed by 6 bases and 5 bases, with 14 bases remaining between them. The CDR3 spans 14 residues. Germline-derived CDR1 and CDR2 are MNHEY and SVGAGI.

This chain uses TRBV3-1 (or the pseudogene TRBV3-2) with TRBJ2-7; the D gene is possibly TRBD1 (6 bases). V was cut by 1 base and J by 1 base, with 8 bases left in between. The CDR3 runs to 14 residues. Germline V gene sequence: CDR1 LGHDT, CDR2 YNNKEL (reference sequence). CDR3 sequence: CASSQGQDSYEQYF. DNA of the CDR3: TGTGCCAGCAGCCAAGGACAGGATTCCTACGAGCAGTACTTC.

V gene TRBV6-5 combines with J gene TRBJ1-2; D perhaps matches TRBD1 (6 bases). The germline V gene has CDR1 MNHEY and CDR2 SVGAGI. The CDR3 spans 15 residues. Trimming took off 4 bases at V and 4 bases at J, with 16 bases between the two ends. Here the CDR3 reads CASSFLGGRTYGYTF. The CDR3 bases are TGTGCCAGCAGTTTCTTGGGGGGGCGCACCTATGGCTACACCTTC.

The V and J genes are TRBV6-1 and TRBJ2-7, with D perhaps matching TRBD1 (6 bases). Trimming shortened V by 1 base and J by 9 bases, and 7 bases separated the two germline ends. Germline CDR1 and CDR2: MNHNS and SASEGT. The CDR3 extends over 11 amino acids. The CDR3 DNA reads TGTGCCAGCAGTGAAGGGGGGCCGCAGTACTTC. It translates to CASSEGGPQYF.